This T cell receptor beta chain stems from a study of T cell responses to AZD1222 COVID-19 vaccine. Clones were sequenced by immunoSEQ multiplex PCR, and TCRdb holds only the in-frame ones, with some missing. The table shows approximately 52,000 clones, with roughly 90% occurring only once. V was pared by 5 bases and J by 2 bases, with 16 bases between. CDR1 and CDR2 from the germline V gene are SNHLY and FYNNEI. The CDR3 is made up of 15 amino acids. The receptor's source is an adult who received the AZD1222 COVID-19 vaccine. The specimen comprised peripheral blood, sampled 28 days after the second AZD1222 dose. The V and J genes are TRBV2 and TRBJ2-7; maybe TRBD1 (6 bases). CDR3 nucleotides: TGTGCCAGCAGTACTGGACGGTGGGGGCCCTACGAGCAGTACTTC. Its translation: CASSTGRWGPYEQYF.